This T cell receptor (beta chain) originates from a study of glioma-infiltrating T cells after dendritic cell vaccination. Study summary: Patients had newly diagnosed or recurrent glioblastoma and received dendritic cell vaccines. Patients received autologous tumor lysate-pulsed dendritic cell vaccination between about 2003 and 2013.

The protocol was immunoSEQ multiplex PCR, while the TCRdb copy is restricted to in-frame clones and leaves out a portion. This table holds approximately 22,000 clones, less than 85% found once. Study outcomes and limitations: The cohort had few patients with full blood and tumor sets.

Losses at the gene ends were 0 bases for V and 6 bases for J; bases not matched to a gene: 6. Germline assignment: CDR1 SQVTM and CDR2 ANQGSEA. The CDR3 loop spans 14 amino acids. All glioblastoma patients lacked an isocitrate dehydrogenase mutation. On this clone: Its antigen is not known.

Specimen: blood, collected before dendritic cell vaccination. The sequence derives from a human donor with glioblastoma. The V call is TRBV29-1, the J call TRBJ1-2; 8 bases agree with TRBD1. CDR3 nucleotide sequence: TGCAGCGTTGAAGAGGGGACAGGATTCCATGGCTACACCTTC. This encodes CSVEEGTGFHGYTF.